A selection of T cell receptor beta chains follows, all from one sample in a study of Graves' ophthalmopathy and Graves' hyperthyroidism. MiXCR was run by TCRdb on the multiplex PCR reads, yielding one entry per CDR3 protein. The sample shows hundreds of thousands of distinct CDR3 sequences, around 20% of them seen only once. The source material was peripheral blood. These receptors were collected from a woman aged 18-29 years with stable Graves' hyperthyroidism. Both conserved end residues are part of each CDR3. A D gene is named only where the DNA matches it firmly. Size values are once, few and many counts, or a class for expanded clones, and some rows have none.

clone size	D gene	V gene	J gene	CDR3 DNA	CDR3 protein
many	NA	TRBV7-2	TRBJ1-3	TGTGCCAGCAGCTTAACTTGGGGAAACACCATATATTTT	CASSLTWGNTIYF
once	NA	TRBV12-3/TRBV12-4	TRBJ1-2	TGTGCCAGCAGTGAGCCGAGGGGTCTCTCGAACTATGGCTACACCTTC	CASSEPRGLSNYGYTF
many	NA	TRBV28	TRBJ2-2	TGTGCCAGCACCTTTAATACCGGGGAGCTGTTTTTT	CASTFNTGELFF
many	NA	TRBV6-5	TRBJ2-6	TGTGCCACCAATTGGGGGCTGGCTGGGGCCAACGTCCTGACTTTC	CATNWGLAGANVLTF
many	TRBD1	TRBV4-1	TRBJ2-7	TGCGCCAGCAGCCCCGGGCAGGGGGCAGTCTACGAGCAGTACTTC	CASSPGQGAVYEQYF
NA	TRBD1	TRBV5-1	TRBJ1-6	TGCGCCAGCAGCTCGGACGGGACAGGGAATAATTCACCCCTCCACTTT	CASSSDGTGNNSPLHF
many	NA	TRBV10-3	TRBJ1-5	TGTGCCGCAGGACCCGGGGACATGAGTCAGCCCCAGCATTTT	CAAGPGDMSQPQHF
NA	NA	TRBV29-1	TRBJ2-5	TGCAGCGTGTTAAAGGTCGTACAAGAGACCCAGTACTTC	CSVLKVVQETQYF
NA	TRBD2	TRBV6-2/TRBV6-3	TRBJ2-7	TGTGCCAGCAGTAAGATGGCCGGGACTAGCGCGTTCTACGAGCAGTACTTC	CASSKMAGTSAFYEQYF
many	TRBD1	TRBV30	TRBJ1-1	TGTGCCTGGAGTAAGGACAGGGGGCAGATAAGCACTGAAGCTTTCTTT	CAWSKDRGQISTEAFF
many	NA	TRBV12-3/TRBV12-4	TRBJ1-6	TGTGCCAGCAGTTTATTACGGTACTCCTATAATTCACCCCTCCACTTT	CASSLLRYSYNSPLHF
many	NA	TRBV4-1	TRBJ2-6	TGCGCCAGCAGCCAAGAGCCCGGCTCTGGGGCCAACGTCCTGACTTTC	CASSQEPGSGANVLTF
many	TRBD1	TRBV12-3/TRBV12-4	TRBJ1-6	TGTGCCAGCAGTGCCAGGGGACAGCCAGTCTCACCCCTCCACTTT	CASSARGQPVSPLHF
many	NA	TRBV11-2	TRBJ1-1	TGTGCCAGCAACCGTTTGAGGGGCGCTGAAGCTTTCTTT	CASNRLRGAEAFF
many	NA	TRBV11-2	TRBJ2-7	TGTGCCAGCAGCAGGACACCTTACGAGCAGTACTTC	CASSRTPYEQYF
many	TRBD1	TRBV6-2/TRBV6-3	TRBJ1-2	TGTGCCAGCAGTTACTCGAGGACAGGGGCCACGGAAGACTATGGCTACACCTTC	CASSYSRTGATEDYGYTF
many	TRBD2	TRBV27	TRBJ2-7	TGTGCCAGCAGTTTACGGCGACTAGCGGGAGTGGGGGAGCAGTACTTC	CASSLRRLAGVGEQYF
many	NA	TRBV2	TRBJ1-1	TGTGCCAGCAGTGACAGCAGGGACACACCGAACACTGAAGCTTTCTTT	CASSDSRDTPNTEAFF
few	TRBD1	TRBV11-1	TRBJ2-2	TGTGCCAGCAGAGCCCCCCACAGGGGAACTGCCACCGGGGAGCTGTTTTTT	CASRAPHRGTATGELFF
many	TRBD2	TRBV5-1	TRBJ2-7	TGCGCCAGCAGCTTGGTTGCTAGCGGGAGGTACGAGCAGTACTTC	CASSLVASGRYEQYF
many	NA	TRBV6-2/TRBV6-3	TRBJ2-5	TGTGCCAGCAGTCGGGGGGCTCGAGGGGGTGAGACCCAGTACTTC	CASSRGARGGETQYF
NA	NA	TRBV5-1	TRBJ2-7	TGCGCCAGCAGCCTGGAAAAGGGCGAGCAGTACTTC	CASSLEKGEQYF
many	NA	TRBV12-3/TRBV12-4	TRBJ1-1	TGTGCCAGCAGTCCCGCGGCAGGCCACGGGGGCACTGAAGCTTTCTTT	CASSPAAGHGGTEAFF
many	TRBD2	TRBV28	TRBJ2-7	TGTGCCAGCAGTTTGCCGGGGGGGGACGGTGTAACTAGCGGGCGCACCTACGAGCAGTACTTC	CASSLPGGDGVTSGRTYEQYF
many	TRBD2	TRBV6-5	TRBJ2-7	TGTGCCAGCAGTTACAGGATAGCGGGAGTGGACGAGCAGTACTTC	CASSYRIAGVDEQYF
many	NA	TRBV24-1	TRBJ2-2	TGTGCCACCAGTGACCCTACAGTGAACACCGGGGAGCTGTTTTTT	CATSDPTVNTGELFF
NA	NA	TRBV27	TRBJ2-7	TGTGCCAGCAGTCCCGCGGACCGTCTATACGAGCAGTACTTC	CASSPADRLYEQYF
many	NA	TRBV12-3/TRBV12-4	TRBJ1-5	TGTGCCAGCAGTTTAGCAGGGGTGATGGGCAGGGCGAGCAATCAGCCCCAGCATTTT	CASSLAGVMGRASNQPQHF
many	NA	TRBV20-1	TRBJ1-6	TGCAGTGCTCCGGCGGGGGAGACCAATTCACCCCTCCACTTT	CSAPAGETNSPLHF
once	TRBD1	TRBV11-2	TRBJ1-1	TGTGCCAGCAGCCCGCCGGGACAGTATCACACAGCCTTGAACGCTGAAGCTTTCTTT	CASSPPGQYHTALNAEAFF
NA	NA	TRBV4-2	TRBJ2-7	TGTGCCAGCAGCCAAGGATATACAGGCTCCTACGAGCAGTACTTC	CASSQGYTGSYEQYF
many	NA	TRBV5-1	TRBJ2-5	TGCGCCAGCAGCTCCCGCCCTTCTCTGGTCGAGACCCAGTACTTC	CASSSRPSLVETQYF
few	NA	TRBV6-1	TRBJ2-7	TGTGCCAGCAGTAGGTCAGGAGGGTACTACGAGCAGTACTTC	CASSRSGGYYEQYF
NA	TRBD1	TRBV28	TRBJ2-7	TGTGCCAGCAGTTTGGTTCAGACAGGGACCTACGAGCAGTACTTC	CASSLVQTGTYEQYF
NA	TRBD1	TRBV10-3	TRBJ1-2	TGTGCCATCAGTGTCCCGGGCAGGGGGCACGCTGGCTACACCTTC	CAISVPGRGHAGYTF
many	NA	TRBV10-2	TRBJ1-1	TGCGCCAGCAGTGAGTCAGGCAGGTTGAACACTGAAGCTTTCTTT	CASSESGRLNTEAFF
NA	TRBD1	TRBV2	TRBJ1-5	TGTGCCAGCAGGTACACCGGGACAGCTAGCAATCAGCCCCAGCATTTT	CASRYTGTASNQPQHF
many	NA	TRBV28	TRBJ2-2	TGTGCCAGCAGTTTACTCCAAGACACCGGGGAGCTGTTTTTT	CASSLLQDTGELFF
NA	NA	TRBV18	TRBJ2-5	TGTGCCAGCTCCCAAGGACGCTCCCAAGAGACCCAGTACTTC	CASSQGRSQETQYF
many	NA	TRBV28	TRBJ2-1	TGTGCCAGCAAGCAGGACGGGAGCTCCTACAATGAGCAGTTCTTC	CASKQDGSSYNEQFF